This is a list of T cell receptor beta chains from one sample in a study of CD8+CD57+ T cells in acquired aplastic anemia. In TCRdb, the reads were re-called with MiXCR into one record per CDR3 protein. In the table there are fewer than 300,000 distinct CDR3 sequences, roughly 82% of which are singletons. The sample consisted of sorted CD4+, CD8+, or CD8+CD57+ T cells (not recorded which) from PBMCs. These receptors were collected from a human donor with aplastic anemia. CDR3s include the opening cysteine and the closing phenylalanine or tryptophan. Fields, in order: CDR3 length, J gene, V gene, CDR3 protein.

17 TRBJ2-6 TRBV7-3 CASSRRGDAAGARVLTF
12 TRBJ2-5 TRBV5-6 CASILGAETQYF
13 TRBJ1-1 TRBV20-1 CSARNRARTEAFF
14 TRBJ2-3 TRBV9 CASSLAGSRNQPYF
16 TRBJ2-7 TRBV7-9 CASSFQGRGVSDEQYF
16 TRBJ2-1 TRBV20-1 CSARATSGSGGNEQFF
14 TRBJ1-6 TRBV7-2 CASILSSWARPPLF
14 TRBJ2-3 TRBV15 CATSMGASPETQYF
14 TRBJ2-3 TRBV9 CASSAARGPYTQYF
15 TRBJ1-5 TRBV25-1 CASSTRTGGNQPQHF
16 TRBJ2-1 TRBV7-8 CASSLQGGPGTQYQFF
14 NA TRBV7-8 CTSSLGSGPAEQHF
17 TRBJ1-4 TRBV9 CAISESSETQYFEKLFF
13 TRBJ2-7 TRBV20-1 CSALAGTSYEQYF
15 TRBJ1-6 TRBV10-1 CASSHSGQSNSPLHF